The next 13 T cell receptor beta chains were all read from a single sample in a study of shared clonotypes between healthy human individuals. Assay: immunoSEQ multiplex PCR; the TCRdb copy retains only in-frame clones and omits some. The table records 450,000 to 500,000 clones, approximately 81% of them present only once. Sequenced material: PBMCs. These receptors were obtained from a middle-aged woman in good health. Some clones in this sample may be carry-over from other donors' samples.

The chain is built from TRBV18 and TRBJ2-7, with 7 bases identical to TRBD1. The CDR3 covers 15 residues. V trimming: 0 bases; J trimming: 4 bases; junction bases outside the gene matches: 6. The germline gives CDR1 KGHSH, CDR2 LQKENI. CDR3 bases: TGTGCCAGCTCACCACCCTCCCAGGGGGAGTACGAGCAGTACTTC. It specifies CASSPPSQGEYEQYF.

CDR3 region: CASSKDRGANQPQHF. The CDR3 region has the DNA TGTGCCAGCAGCAAAGACAGGGGAGCCAATCAGCCCCAGCATTTT. This rearrangement joins TRBV7-8 to TRBJ1-5; TRBD1 matches at 8 bases. Trimming at V came to 5 bases and at J to 3 bases, leaving 6 bases not matched to a gene. This CDR3 comprises 15 residues. CDR1 is SGHVS and CDR2 is FQNEAQ in the germline V gene.

V and J are TRBV11-2 and TRBJ2-7, with 8 bases that match TRBD2. V lost 0 bases, J lost 1 base, and 17 bases stayed unmatched. The CDR3 runs to 20 residues. The germline V gene has CDR1 SGHAT and CDR2 FQNNGV. The CDR3 DNA sequence: TGTGCCAGCAGCTTAGATGGGGTGGGGGTAGCGGGGCCCCGGTCCTACGAGCAGTACTTC. This codes for CASSLDGVGVAGPRSYEQYF.

V and J are TRBV6-1 and TRBJ1-1, with 9 bases lining up with TRBD1. V gave up 3 bases and J gave up 4 bases; unmatched junction bases: 6. Germline CDR1 and CDR2: MNHNS and SASEGT. The CDR3 sequence is 15 residues long. The CDR3 reads CASSDWGQGGTEAFF. CDR3 in DNA: TGTGCCAGCAGTGATTGGGGACAGGGTGGCACTGAAGCTTTCTTT.

This chain uses TRBV2 with TRBJ2-1, with 8 bases fitting TRBD1. V dropped 7 bases and J dropped 1; count of bases not matched to a gene: 6. The CDR3 covers 15 residues. Germline values: CDR1 SNHLY, CDR2 FYNNEI. The CDR3 DNA sequence: TGTGCCAGCAATCTACAGGGGGATTCCTACAATGAGCAGTTCTTC. It specifies CASNLQGDSYNEQFF. The entire variable domain, with the rest obtained from reference TRBV2 and TRBJ2-1, is as follows: EPEVTQTPSHQVTQMGQEVILRCVPISNHLYFYWYRQILGQKVEFLVSFYNNEISEKSEIFDDQFSVERPDGSNFTLKIRSTKLEDSAMYFCASNLQGDSYNEQFFGPGTRLTVL.

The V and J genes are TRBV27 and TRBJ1-5, with D perhaps TRBD1 (5 bases). Trimming removed 3 bases from V and 7 bases from J, with 10 bases in between. This CDR3 region has 13 residues. Germline CDR1 reads MNHEY; CDR2 reads SMNVEV (reference sequence). CDR3 DNA sequence: TGTGCCAGCAGTTTGAGGGGCCGACAGCCCCAGCATTTT. It is translated as CASSLRGRQPQHF.

The CDR3 DNA reads TGCAGCGCCCGCGGGACTAGCGGCTACGAGCAGTACTTC. Translating it yields CSARGTSGYEQYF. The chain is built from TRBV29-1 and TRBJ2-7; 11 positions agree with TRBD2. The CDR3 runs to 13 residues. Germline lookup yields CDR1 SQVTM and CDR2 ANQGSEA. Trimming took 7 bases from V and 3 from J; bases not matched to a gene: 5.

The chain employs TRBV18 and TRBJ1-5; 9 bases are shared with TRBD1. Germline-derived CDR1 and CDR2 are KGHSH and LQKENI. The J segment lost 3 bases and the V segment lost 8 bases, leaving 8 bases of the junction unmatched. The CDR3 has 15 residues. CDR3 nucleotides: TGTGCCAGCACCCTGACAGGGGGGGACAATCAGCCCCAGCATTTT. It translates to CASTLTGGDNQPQHF. Variable domain in full (rest from reference TRBV18 and TRBJ1-5): NAGVMQNPRHLVRRRGQEARLRCSPMKGHSHVYWYRQLPEEGLKFMVYLQKENIIDESGMPKERFSAEFPKEGPSILRIQQVVRGDSAAYFCASTLTGGDNQPQHFGDGTRLSIL.

CDR3 residues: CASSASSSQQYF. DNA for the CDR3: TGTGCCAGCAGTGCTTCTAGCTCCCAGCAGTACTTC. The chain recombines TRBV2 with TRBJ2-7, with D possibly TRBD2 on 5 matching bases. The CDR3 has 12 amino acids. Trimming took off 4 bases at V and 8 bases at J, with 12 bases between the two ends. CDR1 is SNHLY, CDR2 FYNNEI, per germline.

Worth noting for this clone: This likely came from a read error, as a far larger clone is one base away. The V gene is TRBV11-2, the J gene TRBJ2-5; the D is unclear. This CDR3 region has 15 residues. Trimming pared 4 bases from V and 1 base from J, leaving 13 bases between. CDR1 and CDR2 (germline): SGHAT, FQNNGV. DNA for the CDR3: TGTGCCAGCAGCTCCTCCTGTGCACCCCAAGAGACCCAGTACTTC. This sequence encodes CASSSSCAPQETQYF.

With respect to this clone: This likely traces to a read error, being one base from a far larger clone. This chain links TRBV4-2 with TRBJ2-7, with 8 bases that match TRBD2. The V gene's germline CDR1 is LGHNA and CDR2 YNFKEQ. The CDR3 spans 16 residues. The CDR3 region is CASGQGSSGSSYEQYF. CDR3 DNA: TGTGCCAGCGGCCAAGGTTCAAGCGGGAGCTCCTACGAGCAGTACTTC.

The gene calls are TRBV6-5 and TRBJ2-7; D may be TRBD2 (6 bases). The CDR3 has 14 residues. Trimming pared 8 bases from V and 2 bases from J, leaving 16 bases between. Germline CDR1 and CDR2: MNHEY and SVGAGI. CDR3 sequence: CASGGLAGAYEQYF. CDR3 bases: TGTGCCAGCGGGGGGTTGGCGGGCGCCTACGAGCAGTACTTC.

Comment on this clone: This likely came from a read error, as a far larger clone is one base away. The rearrangement uses TRBV7-3 and TRBJ1-2; D not resolved. CDR3 size: 13 residues. CDR1 SGHTA and CDR2 FQGTGA come from the germline V gene. The V end was cut by 5 bases, the J end by 7 bases, with 14 bases between. The CDR3 bases are TGTGCCAGCAGCGCTAACAGTGATGGTGGCTACACCTTC. Its protein product is CASSANSDGGYTF.